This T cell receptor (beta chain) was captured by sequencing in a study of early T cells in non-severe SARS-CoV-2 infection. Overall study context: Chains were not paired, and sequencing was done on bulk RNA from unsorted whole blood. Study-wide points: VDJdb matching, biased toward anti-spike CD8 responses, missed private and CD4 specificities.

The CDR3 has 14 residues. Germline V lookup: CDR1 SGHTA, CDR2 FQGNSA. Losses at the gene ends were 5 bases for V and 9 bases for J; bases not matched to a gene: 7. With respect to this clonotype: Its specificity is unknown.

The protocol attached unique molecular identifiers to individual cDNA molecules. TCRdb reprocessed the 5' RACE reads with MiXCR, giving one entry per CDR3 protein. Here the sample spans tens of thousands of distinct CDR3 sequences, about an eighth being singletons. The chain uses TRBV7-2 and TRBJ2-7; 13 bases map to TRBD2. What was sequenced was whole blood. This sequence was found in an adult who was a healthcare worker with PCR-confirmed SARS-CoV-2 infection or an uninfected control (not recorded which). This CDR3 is CASSPTGTSGVQYF. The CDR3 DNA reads TGTGCCAGCAGCCCTACCGGGACTAGCGGGGTGCAGTACTTC.